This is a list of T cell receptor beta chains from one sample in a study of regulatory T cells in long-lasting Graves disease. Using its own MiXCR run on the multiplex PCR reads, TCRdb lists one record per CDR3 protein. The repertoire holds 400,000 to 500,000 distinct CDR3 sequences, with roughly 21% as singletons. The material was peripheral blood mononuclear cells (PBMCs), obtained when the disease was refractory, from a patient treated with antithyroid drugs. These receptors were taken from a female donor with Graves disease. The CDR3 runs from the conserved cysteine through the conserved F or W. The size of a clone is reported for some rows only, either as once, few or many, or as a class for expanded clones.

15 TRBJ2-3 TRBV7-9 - CASSSGQVAADTQYF
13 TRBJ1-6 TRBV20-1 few CSASGDPNSPLHF
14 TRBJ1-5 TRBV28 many CASRRQGSNQPQHF
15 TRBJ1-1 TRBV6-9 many CASSSSSTRGTEAFF
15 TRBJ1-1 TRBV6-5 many CASSYSPGGNTEAFF
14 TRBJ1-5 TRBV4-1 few CASSQGRTNQPQHF
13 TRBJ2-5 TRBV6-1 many CASSQDPQETQYF
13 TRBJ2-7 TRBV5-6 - CASSLMTDYEQYF
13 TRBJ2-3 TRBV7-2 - CASSAQRGDTQYF
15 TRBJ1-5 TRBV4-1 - CASSQIGMSNQPQHF
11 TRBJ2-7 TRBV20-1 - CSAGGGYEQYF
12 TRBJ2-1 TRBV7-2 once CASSSDVHEQFF
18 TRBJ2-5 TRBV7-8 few CASSRVRVIAGEEETQYF
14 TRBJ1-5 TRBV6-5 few CASSYSGGGGSQHF
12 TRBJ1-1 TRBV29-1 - CSVPDRNTEAFF
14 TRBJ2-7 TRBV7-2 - CASSFNGASYEQYF
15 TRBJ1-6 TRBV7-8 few CASSRTGDIGTPLHF
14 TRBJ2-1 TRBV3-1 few CASSQAGGYNEQFF
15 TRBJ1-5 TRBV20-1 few CSARGDRGAHQPQHF
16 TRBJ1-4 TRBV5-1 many CASSLGQGMRNEKLFF
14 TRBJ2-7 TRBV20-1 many CSARGGQGGYEQYF
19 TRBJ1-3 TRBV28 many CASLSLTPHETGRGNTIYF
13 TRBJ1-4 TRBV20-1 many CSALGRVNEKLFF
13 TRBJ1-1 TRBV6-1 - CAITEGLGTEAFF
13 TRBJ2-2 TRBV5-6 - CASTDWNTGELFF
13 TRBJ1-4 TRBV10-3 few CANKGILEEKLFF
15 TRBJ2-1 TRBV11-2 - CASSPSAGSYNEQFF
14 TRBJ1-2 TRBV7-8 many CASSLSLANYGYTF
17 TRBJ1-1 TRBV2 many CASSSRGTGKQRTEAFF
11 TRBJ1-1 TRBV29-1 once CSLGAAEEAFF
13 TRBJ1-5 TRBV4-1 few CASSQDGAQPQHF
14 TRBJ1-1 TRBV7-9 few CASSLGRGGPEAFF
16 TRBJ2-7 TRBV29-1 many CSVLTPGQGASYEQYF
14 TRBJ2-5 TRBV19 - CASDPGGGQETQYF
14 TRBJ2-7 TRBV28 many CASSLAGGGYEQYF
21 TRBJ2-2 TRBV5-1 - CASSYPLPDLAGGVNTGELFF
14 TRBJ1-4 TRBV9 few CAGSVDGGDEKLFF
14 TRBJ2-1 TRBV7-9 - CASSLEVGRGEQFF
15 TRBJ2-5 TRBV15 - CATSMSIETGGTQYF
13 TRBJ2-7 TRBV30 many CAWSGTGGDEQYF
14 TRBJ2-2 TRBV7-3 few CASSPGQHTGELFF
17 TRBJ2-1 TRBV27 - CASSSNPHGQGRNEQFF
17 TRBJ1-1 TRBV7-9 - CASSLNYDTFMNTEAFF
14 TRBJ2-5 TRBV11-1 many CASSLAGGAETQYF
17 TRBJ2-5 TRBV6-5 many CASSYSWDTAFQETQYF
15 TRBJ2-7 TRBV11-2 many CASSSPTGVSYEQYF
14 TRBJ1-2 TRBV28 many CASSFGAELYGYTF
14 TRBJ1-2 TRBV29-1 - CSVRTGATDYGYTF
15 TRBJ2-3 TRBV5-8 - CASSLHGGSTDTQYF
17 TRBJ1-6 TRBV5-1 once CASGLAGALSPGSPLHF